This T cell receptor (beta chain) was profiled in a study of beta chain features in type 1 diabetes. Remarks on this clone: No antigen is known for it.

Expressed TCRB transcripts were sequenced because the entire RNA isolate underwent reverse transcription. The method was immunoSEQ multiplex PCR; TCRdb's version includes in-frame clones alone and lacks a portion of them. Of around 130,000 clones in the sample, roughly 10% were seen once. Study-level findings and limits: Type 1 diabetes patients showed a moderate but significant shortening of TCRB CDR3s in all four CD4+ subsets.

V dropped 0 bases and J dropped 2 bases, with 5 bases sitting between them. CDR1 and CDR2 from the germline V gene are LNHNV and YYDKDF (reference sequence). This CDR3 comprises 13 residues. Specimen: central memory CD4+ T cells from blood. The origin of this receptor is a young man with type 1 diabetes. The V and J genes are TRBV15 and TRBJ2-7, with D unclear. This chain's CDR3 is CATSRDPAYEQYF. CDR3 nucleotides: TGTGCCACCAGCAGAGATCCCGCCTACGAGCAGTACTTC.